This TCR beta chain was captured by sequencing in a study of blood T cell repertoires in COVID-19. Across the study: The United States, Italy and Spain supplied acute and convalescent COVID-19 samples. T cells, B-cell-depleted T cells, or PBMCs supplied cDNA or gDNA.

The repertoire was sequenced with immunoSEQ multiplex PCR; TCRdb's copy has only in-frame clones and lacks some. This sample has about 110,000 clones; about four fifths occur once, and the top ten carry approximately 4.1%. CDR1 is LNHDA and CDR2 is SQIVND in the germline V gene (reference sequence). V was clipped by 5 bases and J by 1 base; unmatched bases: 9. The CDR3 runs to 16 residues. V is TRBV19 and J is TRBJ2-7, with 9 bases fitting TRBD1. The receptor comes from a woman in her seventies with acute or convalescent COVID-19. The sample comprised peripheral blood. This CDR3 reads CASSHVGTGLSYEQYF. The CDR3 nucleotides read TGTGCCAGTAGTCATGTGGGGACAGGGTTGTCCTACGAGCAGTACTTC.